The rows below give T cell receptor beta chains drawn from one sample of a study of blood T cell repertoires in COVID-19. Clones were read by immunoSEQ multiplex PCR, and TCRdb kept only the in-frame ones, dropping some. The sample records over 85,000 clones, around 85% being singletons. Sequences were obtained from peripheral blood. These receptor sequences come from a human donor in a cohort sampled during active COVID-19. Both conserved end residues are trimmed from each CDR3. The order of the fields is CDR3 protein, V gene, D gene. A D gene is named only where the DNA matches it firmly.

CDR3aa: ASAKRDYNEQF
v_gene: TRBV11-3
d_gene: TRBD2

CDR3aa: ASSPTINQETQY
v_gene: TRBV7-2
d_gene: NA

CDR3aa: ASSPLAGASTGELF
v_gene: TRBV11-2
d_gene: TRBD2

CDR3aa: ASSADLAGGLSTTDTQY
v_gene: TRBV19
d_gene: TRBD2

CDR3aa: ASSPSGSNTDTQY
v_gene: TRBV11-3
d_gene: NA

CDR3aa: ASSPGATAIGQF
v_gene: TRBV5-1
d_gene: NA

CDR3aa: ASTGGTGVGEQY
v_gene: TRBV5-1
d_gene: TRBD1

CDR3aa: ASSQDLGDVALGPQH
v_gene: TRBV4-3
d_gene: NA

CDR3aa: ASSQDGQGGGYT
v_gene: TRBV4-3
d_gene: TRBD1

CDR3aa: ASSLQVAGANVLT
v_gene: TRBV5-4
d_gene: NA

CDR3aa: ASSLEVMQTSGNTIY
v_gene: TRBV11-3
d_gene: NA

CDR3aa: ASSFGTSGHADTQY
v_gene: TRBV27
d_gene: TRBD2

CDR3aa: AISESITGGRMKTQY
v_gene: TRBV10-3
d_gene: TRBD2

CDR3aa: ASRTGGGEKLF
v_gene: TRBV6-6
d_gene: TRBD1

CDR3aa: ASSLSGRGGNEQF
v_gene: TRBV4-3
d_gene: TRBD2

CDR3aa: ASSQDRFKNIQY
v_gene: TRBV4-2
d_gene: NA

CDR3aa: ASRYDRDSNQPQH
v_gene: TRBV19
d_gene: TRBD1

CDR3aa: ASSFQDTEAF
v_gene: TRBV7-9
d_gene: NA

CDR3aa: ASSIWEGAAYRDEQF
v_gene: TRBV19
d_gene: NA

CDR3aa: SASSGQRAGEQY
v_gene: TRBV20-1
d_gene: NA

CDR3aa: ASSPGQGPYEQY
v_gene: TRBV5-5
d_gene: TRBD1

CDR3aa: ASSFRDYNEQF
v_gene: TRBV6-2/TRBV6-3
d_gene: NA

CDR3aa: ASTRQGGYEQY
v_gene: TRBV5-1
d_gene: NA

CDR3aa: ASSRDREYEQY
v_gene: TRBV2
d_gene: TRBD1

CDR3aa: SVEIVAVDTDTQY
v_gene: TRBV29-1
d_gene: NA

CDR3aa: ASSQGTENGYT
v_gene: TRBV3-1/TRBV3-2
d_gene: NA

CDR3aa: ASSRATGGGEQY
v_gene: TRBV7-6
d_gene: TRBD1

CDR3aa: ASSSGTHYGYT
v_gene: TRBV6-2/TRBV6-3
d_gene: NA

CDR3aa: ASSSSGQGKNIQY
v_gene: TRBV28
d_gene: NA

CDR3aa: ASSREAGGPRETQY
v_gene: TRBV7-9
d_gene: TRBD2

CDR3aa: ASSPDSTYEQY
v_gene: TRBV5-4
d_gene: NA

CDR3aa: ASSEGPAAGYT
v_gene: TRBV6-1
d_gene: NA

CDR3aa: ASSQRYGRVPYNEQF
v_gene: TRBV14
d_gene: NA

CDR3aa: ASRQTGTLQETQY
v_gene: TRBV19
d_gene: NA

CDR3aa: ASRYSGQGTDEQY
v_gene: TRBV6-5
d_gene: TRBD1

CDR3aa: ASSERVSQPQH
v_gene: TRBV6-1
d_gene: NA

CDR3aa: ASSQSRGRVFDQETQY
v_gene: TRBV4-1
d_gene: TRBD1

CDR3aa: ASSAGLAGAVETQY
v_gene: TRBV9
d_gene: TRBD2

CDR3aa: ASSPLTGDGGYT
v_gene: TRBV5-1
d_gene: NA

CDR3aa: ASRTGVNQPQH
v_gene: TRBV19
d_gene: NA

CDR3aa: ASSYGQGYNQPQH
v_gene: TRBV6-2/TRBV6-3
d_gene: NA

CDR3aa: ASSLGFGQGSYEQY
v_gene: TRBV7-2
d_gene: TRBD1

CDR3aa: ASSSSGQGNNEQF
v_gene: TRBV5-5
d_gene: TRBD1

CDR3aa: ASSQDSTGNTIY
v_gene: TRBV14
d_gene: NA

CDR3aa: ARRERASYEQY
v_gene: TRBV2
d_gene: NA

CDR3aa: ASSLKAGGYSNQPQH
v_gene: TRBV27
d_gene: NA

CDR3aa: SVADRGRNYGYT
v_gene: TRBV29-1
d_gene: TRBD1

CDR3aa: ATSRVPLTGPEKLF
v_gene: TRBV15
d_gene: TRBD1

CDR3aa: SGNRGPRDEQF
v_gene: TRBV29-1
d_gene: TRBD1

CDR3aa: ASSYQGYLTDTQY
v_gene: TRBV6-2/TRBV6-3
d_gene: NA